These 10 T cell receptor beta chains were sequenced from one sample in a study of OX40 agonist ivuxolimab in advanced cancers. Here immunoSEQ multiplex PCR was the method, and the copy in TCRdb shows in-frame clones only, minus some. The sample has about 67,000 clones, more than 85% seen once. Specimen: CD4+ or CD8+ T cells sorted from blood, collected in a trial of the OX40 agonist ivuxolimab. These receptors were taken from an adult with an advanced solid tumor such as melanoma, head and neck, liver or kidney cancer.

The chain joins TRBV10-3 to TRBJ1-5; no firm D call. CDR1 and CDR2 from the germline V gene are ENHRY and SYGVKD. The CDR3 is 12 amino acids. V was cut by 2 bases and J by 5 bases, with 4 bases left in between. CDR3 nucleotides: TGTGCCATCAGTGAGACGGATCAGCCCCAGCATTTT. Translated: CAISETDQPQHF.

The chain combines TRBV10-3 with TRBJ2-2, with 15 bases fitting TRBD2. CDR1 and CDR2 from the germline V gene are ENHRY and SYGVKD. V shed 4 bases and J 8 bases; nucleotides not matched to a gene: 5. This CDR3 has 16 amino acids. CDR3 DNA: TGTGCCATCAGTGTGGGACTAGCGGGAGGATCTGGGGAGCTGTTTTTT. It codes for CAISVGLAGGSGELFF.

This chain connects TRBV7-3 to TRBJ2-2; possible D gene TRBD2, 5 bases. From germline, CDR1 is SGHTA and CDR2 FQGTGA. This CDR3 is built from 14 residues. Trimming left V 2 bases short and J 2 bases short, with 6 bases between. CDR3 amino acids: CASSLRGNTGELFF. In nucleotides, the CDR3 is TGTGCCAGCAGCTTACGGGGAAACACCGGGGAGCTGTTTTTT. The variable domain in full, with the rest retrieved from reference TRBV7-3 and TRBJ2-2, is GAGVSQTPSNKVTEKGKYVELRCDPISGHTALYWYRQSLGQGPEFLIYFQGTGAADDSGLPNDRFFAVRPEGSVSTLKIQRTERGDSAVYLCASSLRGNTGELFFGEGSRLTVL.

The CDR3 sequence: CASSGVAAEAFF. CDR3 nucleotides: TGTGCCAGCAGTGGGGTGGCGGCTGAAGCTTTCTTT. V gene TRBV2 combines with J gene TRBJ1-1; the D is unclear. In germline, CDR1 is SNHLY, CDR2 FYNNEI. The CDR3 consists of 12 residues. The ends were cut back, 4 bases at V and 6 bases at J, with 9 bases in the middle.

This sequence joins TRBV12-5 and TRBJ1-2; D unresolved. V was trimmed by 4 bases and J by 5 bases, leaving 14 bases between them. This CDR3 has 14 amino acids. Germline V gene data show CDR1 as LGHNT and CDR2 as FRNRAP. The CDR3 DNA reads TGTGCTAGTGGTTACATACAGCGCACGTATGGCTACACCTTC. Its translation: CASGYIQRTYGYTF.

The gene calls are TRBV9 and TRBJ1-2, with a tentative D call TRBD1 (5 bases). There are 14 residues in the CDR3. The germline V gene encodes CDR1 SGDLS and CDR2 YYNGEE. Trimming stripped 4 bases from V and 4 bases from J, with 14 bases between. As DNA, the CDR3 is TGTGCCAGCAGCATGGGACTTTACGGCTATGGCTACACCTTC. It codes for CASSMGLYGYGYTF.

CDR3 sequence (DNA): TGTGCCTGGAGTGTAGGGGGGGGCTGGGATACGCAGTATTTT. Translating it yields CAWSVGGGWDTQYF. The chain uses TRBV30 and TRBJ2-3, with D possibly TRBD2 on 7 matching bases. The CDR3 is 14 residues long. Deletions cut 0 bases from V and 6 bases from J, with 13 bases between. The V gene's germline CDR1 is GTSNPN and CDR2 SVGIG (reference sequence).

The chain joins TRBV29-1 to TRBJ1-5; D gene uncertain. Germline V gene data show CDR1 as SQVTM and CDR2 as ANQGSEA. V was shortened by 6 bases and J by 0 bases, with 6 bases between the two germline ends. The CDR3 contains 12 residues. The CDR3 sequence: CSVKNSNQPQHF. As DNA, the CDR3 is TGCAGCGTCAAAAATAGCAATCAGCCCCAGCATTTT.

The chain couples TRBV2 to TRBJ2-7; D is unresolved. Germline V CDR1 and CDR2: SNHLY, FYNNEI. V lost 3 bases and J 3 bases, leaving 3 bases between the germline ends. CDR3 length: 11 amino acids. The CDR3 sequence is CASSEYYEQYF. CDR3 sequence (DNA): TGTGCCAGCAGTGAGTACTACGAGCAGTACTTC.

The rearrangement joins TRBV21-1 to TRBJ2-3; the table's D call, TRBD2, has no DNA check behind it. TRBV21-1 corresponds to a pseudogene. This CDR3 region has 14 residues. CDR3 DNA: TGTGCCAGCAGCACCGGGGCGGGGGGTGATACGCAGTATTTT. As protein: CASSTGAGGDTQYF.